This TCR beta chain was observed in a study of cytomegalovirus exposure and HLA in healthy donors. Study background: Clustering assigned over 70% of the approximately 400 genotyped donors to the Caucasian-associated ancestry cluster. The study's findings and limits: The study listed some 160 cytomegalovirus-associated TCR beta chains.

The PCR used 60 Vbeta and 13 Jbeta primers. Method: immunoSEQ multiplex PCR; TCRdb's copy keeps in-frame clones and lacks some. The sample lists more than 85,000 clones, 75% to 90% occurring once. Germline CDR1 and CDR2: MDHEN and SYDVKM. This CDR3 is 15 amino acids long. Trimming took off 5 bases at V and 2 bases at J, with 13 bases between the two ends. For this clone: Its matching antigen is unknown.

V gene TRBV28 combines with J gene TRBJ1-5, with a possible D match to TRBD1 (6 bases). Sequenced: PBMCs. The TCR originated in a man aged 35-49 years in good health and CMV-seronegative. The CDR3 sequence is CASSEQGGGNQPQHF. The CDR3, as DNA: TGTGCCAGCAGTGAACAGGGTGGGGGCAATCAGCCCCAGCATTTT.